The 26 T cell receptor beta chains below all came from one sample that was sequenced in a study of beta chain features in type 1 diabetes. Expressed TCRB transcripts were sequenced because the entire RNA isolate underwent reverse transcription. Libraries were prepared by immunoSEQ multiplex PCR; TCRdb keeps only in-frame clonotypes and omits some of them. This sample yields roughly 250,000 clones, of which over 65% are seen a single time; about 0.051% belongs to the top ten. The sample consisted of naive CD4+ T cells from blood. Receptors originate from a man aged 30 to 39 in good health.

The chain recombines TRBV2 with TRBJ1-6; D remains unclear. CDR1 is SNHLY, CDR2 FYNNEI, per germline. This CDR3 region has 17 residues. The germline V and J ends were trimmed by 0 bases and 6 bases, with 15 bases remaining between them. The CDR3, as DNA: TGTGCCAGCAGTGAAGCGCTCGGGGTCCTACCTAATTCACCCCTCCACTTT. It encodes CASSEALGVLPNSPLHF.

The chain carries TRBV5-4 and TRBJ2-2; 10 bases map to TRBD2. Germline values: CDR1 SGHNT, CDR2 YYREEE (reference sequence). After removal of 4 bases from V and 1 base from J, the junction contained 4 bases not matched to a gene. This CDR3 spans 16 amino acids. The CDR3 sequence is CASSPGLAQNTGELFF. In DNA form, the CDR3 reads TGTGCCAGCAGCCCGGGACTAGCGCAGAACACCGGGGAGCTGTTTTTT.

The chain couples TRBV30 to TRBJ2-1; D not resolved. Germline assignment: CDR1 GTSNPN and CDR2 SVGIG (reference sequence). V was clipped by 2 bases and J by 8 bases, with 7 bases between them. The CDR3 sequence is 11 residues long. CDR3 sequence: CAWSPGYEQFF. In nucleotides, the CDR3 is TGTGCCTGGAGTCCAGGATATGAGCAGTTCTTC.

This clone was found a few times. V and J are TRBV30 and TRBJ2-1; a weak D match, TRBD1 (6 bases). The germline V gene encodes CDR1 GTSNPN and CDR2 SVGIG (reference sequence). The CDR3 is 13 amino acids. V was trimmed by 8 bases and J by 5 bases, leaving 16 bases between them. The CDR3, as DNA: TGTGCCACTCAGGGGTTCCCACACAATGAGCAGTTCTTC. Translated: CATQGFPHNEQFF.

This clone was counted a few times. V is TRBV30 and J is TRBJ2-7, with a possible D match to TRBD2 (6 bases). V was pared by 7 bases and J by 4 bases, with 14 bases between. CDR3 size: 12 residues. Per germline, CDR1 GTSNPN and CDR2 SVGIG (reference sequence). The CDR3 sequence is CASGEGKYEQYF. Written as DNA, the CDR3 is TGTGCCTCGGGAGAGGGTAAATACGAGCAGTACTTC. Looking up the rest from reference TRBV30 and TRBJ2-7 gives the full variable domain: SQTIHQWPATLVQPVGSPLSLECTVEGTSNPNLYWYRQAAGRGLQLLFYSVGIGQISSEVPQNLSASRPQDRQFILSSKKLLLSDSGFYLCASGEGKYEQYFGPGTRLTVT.

The chain has TRBV7-9 and TRBJ2-1, with D uncertain. Germline V gene sequence: CDR1 SEHNR, CDR2 FQNEAQ (reference sequence). Trimming took 5 bases from V and 1 from J, leaving 9 bases between them. This CDR3 is built from 14 residues. CDR3 residues: CASSQSHSYNEQFF. CDR3 coding DNA: TGTGCCAGCAGCCAAAGTCATTCCTACAATGAGCAGTTCTTC.

The chain employs TRBV28 and TRBJ2-7, with D perhaps matching TRBD2 (6 bases). The germline V gene encodes CDR1 MDHEN and CDR2 SYDVKM. This CDR3 contains 16 residues. V gave up 2 bases and J gave up 0 bases, with 14 bases separating them. Here the CDR3 DNA reads TGTGCCAGCAGTTTAACCTCGGCGGGGAGCTCCTACGAGCAGTACTTC. Translating it yields CASSLTSAGSSYEQYF.

The genes are TRBV9 and TRBJ2-5; a possible D gene is TRBD2 (5 bases). The V gene's germline CDR1 is SGDLS and CDR2 YYNGEE. The CDR3 has 17 amino acids. Trimming left V 4 bases short and J 0 bases short, with 19 bases between. CDR3 loop: CASSTLSTIRYQETQYF. CDR3 nucleotide sequence: TGTGCCAGCAGCACCTTGTCGACTATTAGGTACCAAGAGACCCAGTACTTC. The full variable domain, rest sourced from reference TRBV9 and TRBJ2-5, is DSGVTQTPKHLITATGQRVTLRCSPRSGDLSVYWYQQSLDQGLQFLIQYYNGEERAKGNILERFSAQQFPDLHSELNLSSLELGDSALYFCASSTLSTIRYQETQYFGPGTRLLVL.

The CDR3 DNA is TGCGCCAGCAGCCTTAGGGCATCCGGGGAGCTGTTTTTT. It is translated as CASSLRASGELFF. This sequence joins TRBV4-1 and TRBJ2-2, with D unresolved. With 4 bases removed from V and 6 bases from J, the gap between germline ends came to 9 bases. Germline CDR1 reads MGHRA; CDR2 reads YSYEKL. The CDR3 is 13 residues long.

The V call is TRBV30, the J call TRBJ2-7, with D unresolved. The CDR3 totals 12 residues. CDR1 and CDR2 (germline): GTSNPN, SVGIG (reference sequence). V shed 2 bases and J shed 5 bases, with 10 bases lying between them. The CDR3 sequence: CAWSNTVHEQYF. The DNA for the CDR3 is TGTGCCTGGAGTAACACAGTTCACGAGCAGTACTTC.

This clone was seen only a few times. The chain has TRBV29-1 and TRBJ2-1; TRBD1 is a possible D gene (6 bases). The V gene lost 6 bases and the J gene lost 7 bases, with 22 bases spanning the gap. The CDR3 loop spans 15 amino acids. CDR1 SQVTM and CDR2 ANQGSEA come from the germline V gene. The CDR3 protein is CSVPKPYSRGNEQFF. CDR3 in DNA: TGCAGCGTCCCAAAGCCATACTCCAGGGGTAATGAGCAGTTCTTC.

This clone was counted once. The chain uses TRBV13 and TRBJ2-6; D ambiguous. V lost 2 bases and J lost 2, with 7 bases in between. The CDR3 length is 15 residues. In germline, CDR1 is PRHDT, CDR2 FYEKMQ (reference sequence). CDR3 DNA sequence: TGTGCCAGCAGCTTAACCTACGCTGGGGCCAACGTCCTGACTTTC. Its protein is CASSLTYAGANVLTF.

This clone was counted between two and nine times. The chain combines TRBV30 with TRBJ2-1; D gene unclear. The CDR3 loop spans 12 amino acids. Germline CDR1 reads GTSNPN; CDR2 reads SVGIG (reference sequence). V was pared by 5 bases and J by 4 bases, with 9 bases between. CDR3 sequence: CAWGPRYNEQFF. The CDR3 DNA reads as TGTGCCTGGGGACCCCGGTACAATGAGCAGTTCTTC. The variable domain in full, completed from reference TRBV30 and TRBJ2-1, reads SQTIHQWPATLVQPVGSPLSLECTVEGTSNPNLYWYRQAAGRGLQLLFYSVGIGQISSEVPQNLSASRPQDRQFILSSKKLLLSDSGFYLCAWGPRYNEQFFGPGTRLTVL.

The chain couples TRBV2 to TRBJ2-3; D is possibly TRBD1 or TRBD2 (6 bases each). This CDR3 is 12 amino acids long. The V end lost 5 bases, the J end lost 7 bases, and 10 bases lay between the germline ends. Germline-derived CDR1 and CDR2 are SNHLY and FYNNEI. CDR3 region: CASSTGRNTQYF. The CDR3 coding sequence is TGTGCCAGCAGTACAGGGAGGAATACGCAGTATTTT. The full variable domain, with the rest looked up from reference TRBV2 and TRBJ2-3, is EPEVTQTPSHQVTQMGQEVILRCVPISNHLYFYWYRQILGQKVEFLVSFYNNEISEKSEIFDDQFSVERPDGSNFTLKIRSTKLEDSAMYFCASSTGRNTQYFGPGTRLTVL.

The rearrangement uses TRBV11-2 and TRBJ2-5; D might be TRBD1 (5 bases). Germline V gives CDR1 SGHAT, CDR2 FQNNGV. V was clipped by 1 base and J by 4 bases, with 13 bases between them. The CDR3 runs 15 residues. CDR3 amino acids: CASSLAALGPETQYF. The CDR3 region has the DNA TGTGCCAGCAGCTTAGCAGCACTGGGGCCAGAGACCCAGTACTTC. The full variable domain, completed using reference TRBV11-2 and TRBJ2-5, is EAGVAQSPRYKIIEKRQSVAFWCNPISGHATLYWYQQILGQGPKLLIQFQNNGVVDDSQLPKDRFSAERLKGVDSTLKIQPAKLEDSAVYLCASSLAALGPETQYFGPGTRLLVL.

The genes are TRBV7-9 and TRBJ2-2, with TRBD1 matching 7 bases. The V and J ends lost 5 bases and 6 bases, in that order; junction bases with no gene match: 9. The CDR3 is made up of 15 amino acids. The germline V gene encodes CDR1 SEHNR and CDR2 FQNEAQ (reference sequence). CDR3 in amino acids: CASSRDRESPGELFF. The CDR3 DNA reads as TGTGCCAGCAGCCGTGACAGGGAGTCCCCCGGGGAGCTGTTTTTT.

The chain is built from TRBV6-5 and TRBJ2-7; no firm D call. CDR3 length: 13 amino acids. CDR1 is MNHEY, CDR2 SVGAGI, per germline. Trimming stripped 2 bases from V and 4 bases from J, with 9 bases between. DNA for the CDR3: TGTGCCAGCAGTTACCGTTTGGGATACGAGCAGTACTTC. Protein: CASSYRLGYEQYF.

This clone was counted a single time. The CDR3 loop is CASSVTPGLAGGTDTQYF. As DNA, the CDR3 is TGTGCCAGCAGCGTTACCCCGGGACTAGCGGGGGGCACAGATACGCAGTATTTT. The chain uses TRBV9 and TRBJ2-3; 14 bases match TRBD2. The CDR3 is made up of 18 amino acids. With V trimmed by 2 bases and J by 1 base, 6 bases remained unmatched. Germline-derived CDR1 and CDR2 are SGDLS and YYNGEE.

The chain carries TRBV7-8 and TRBJ2-1; the match to TRBD2 covers 9 bases. The CDR3 consists of 15 residues. Germline V gives CDR1 SGHVS, CDR2 FQNEAQ. The ends lost 1 base at V and 5 bases at J; junction bases unmatched: 3. This CDR3 reads CASSLVLAGDNEQFF. In nucleotides, the CDR3 is TGTGCCAGCAGCTTAGTGTTAGCGGGGGACAATGAGCAGTTCTTC.

The rearrangement joins TRBV7-6 to TRBJ2-3, with 7 bases lining up with TRBD1. The CDR3 runs to 16 residues. J lost 0 bases, V lost 4 bases, and 7 bases had no gene match. Germline CDR1 reads SGHVS; CDR2 reads FNYEAQ. CDR3 protein: CASSSGQARSTDTQYF. CDR3 DNA sequence: TGTGCCAGCAGCTCAGGACAGGCTAGGAGCACAGATACGCAGTATTTT.

This chain uses TRBV20-1 with TRBJ2-7; no clear D gene. Deletions cut 5 bases from V and 1 base from J, with 6 bases between. Germline lookup yields CDR1 DFQATT and CDR2 SNEGSKA (reference sequence). This CDR3 has 11 residues. CDR3 nucleotide sequence: TGCAGTGCTCCCAGGTCCTACGAGCAGTACTTC. It codes for CSAPRSYEQYF.

This clone was seen a few times. The chain employs TRBV29-1 and TRBJ2-5; tentatively, D is TRBD2 (6 bases). The CDR3 loop spans 13 amino acids. V was shortened by 2 bases and J by 4 bases, with 11 bases between the two germline ends. Germline V gives CDR1 SQVTM, CDR2 ANQGSEA. The CDR3 nucleotides are TGCAGCGTTGAAAGGCGGGAAAGAGAGACCCAGTACTTC. This encodes CSVERRERETQYF. Using reference TRBV29-1 and TRBJ2-5 for the parts outside the CDR3, the full variable domain is SAVISQKPSRDICQRGTSLTIQCQVDSQVTMMFWYRQQPGQSLTLIATANQGSEATYESGFVIDKFPISRPNLTFSTLTVSNMSPEDSSIYLCSVERRERETQYFGPGTRLLVL.

The chain combines TRBV30 with TRBJ2-1; D may be TRBD2 (6 bases). This CDR3 contains 13 residues. CDR1 and CDR2 (germline): GTSNPN, SVGIG (reference sequence). Trimming took off 8 bases at V and 6 bases at J, with 17 bases between the two ends. CDR3 coding DNA: TGTGCCCAAGGCTCGGGAGTTGGCAATGAGCAGTTCTTC. This sequence encodes CAQGSGVGNEQFF.

As for this clone: This same CDR3 is encoded by further DNA sequences in the sample. The chain couples TRBV30 to TRBJ2-2; the D is unclear. CDR3 size: 12 residues. V lost 2 bases, J lost 6 bases, and 7 bases lay in between. The germline gives CDR1 GTSNPN, CDR2 SVGIG (reference sequence). CDR3 DNA sequence: TGTGCCTGGAGTCCGGGCTCCGGGGAGCTGTTTTTT. It translates to CAWSPGSGELFF.

The chain couples TRBV29-1 to TRBJ2-1; TRBD2 matches at 14 bases. The CDR3 contains 15 residues. Germline CDR1 and CDR2: SQVTM and ANQGSEA. Trimming took 6 bases from V and 7 from J; bases not matched to a gene: 8. CDR3 sequence: CSVAGTSGSLNEQFF. DNA of the CDR3: TGCAGCGTAGCCGGGACTAGCGGGAGTCTTAATGAGCAGTTCTTC.

A word on this clone: Other DNA sequences from this sample encode an identical CDR3 as well. The rearrangement links TRBV29-1 to TRBJ2-5; 10 nucleotides agree with TRBD1. With 7 bases clipped from V and 5 bases from J, the junction kept 7 bases outside the gene matches. Germline V gene lookup returns CDR1 SQVTM and CDR2 ANQGSEA. The CDR3 contains 13 residues. The CDR3 nucleotides read TGCAGCGGGACCGGACAGGGGGGCGAGACCCAGTACTTC. It encodes CSGTGQGGETQYF.